This entry lists 15 T cell receptor beta chains sequenced from one sample in a study of blood T cells in healthy people across ages. For the second PCR, which ran for about 6 to 11 cycles, a sample-barcoded 5' primer and a J-beta primer mix were used. In TCRdb, the 5' RACE reads were re-called with MiXCR into one record per CDR3 protein. The table shows some 1,800,000 distinct CDR3 sequences, with around 40% occurring only once. Sequenced input: blood. These receptor sequences come from a human donor in good health.

This clonotype came up many times. The rearrangement links TRBV2 to TRBJ2-3; TRBD2 aligns across 9 bases. CDR1 and CDR2 (germline): SNHLY, FYNNEI. The CDR3 extends over 15 amino acids. After removal of 6 bases from V and 10 bases from J, the junction contained 14 bases not matched to a gene. CDR3 loop: CASSSSGVSGGSQYF. The CDR3 DNA follows: TGTGCCAGCAGCTCTAGCGGGGTGAGCGGAGGGTCGCAGTATTTT.

This chain links TRBV30 with TRBJ1-1; tentatively, D is TRBD1 (6 bases). The CDR3 runs 16 residues. Per the germline V gene, CDR1 is GTSNPN and CDR2 is SVGIG (reference sequence). The ends were cut back, 0 bases at V and 4 bases at J, with 18 bases in the middle. CDR3 in DNA: TGTGCCTGGAGTGTAAGCGGGGGCGTTGACCCCACTGAAGCTTTCTTT. This gives the protein CAWSVSGGVDPTEAFF.

The J gene is TRBJ2-5, the V gene TRBV7-9; D uncertain. TRBJ2-7 explains the end of the DNA better; the J call may be wrong. Germline V CDR1 and CDR2: SEHNR, FQNEAQ (reference sequence). This CDR3 spans 14 amino acids. CDR3 sequence: CASSWLQILDEQYF. The DNA of the CDR3 is TGTGCCAGCAGCTGGCTTCAGATCCTGGACGAGCAGTACTTC.

Note on this clonotype: The junction departs from the called germline gene at one end, perhaps through a read error. The rearrangement uses TRBV29-1 and TRBJ2-1; possible D gene TRBD1, 5 bases. CDR3 length equals 14 residues. CDR1 SQVTM and CDR2 ANQGSEA come from the germline V gene. The CDR3, as DNA: TGCAGCGTTGATGGGCCCCGATGGGGCAATGAGCAGCTCTTC. Translating gives CSVDGPRWGNEQLF.

In this sample, this clonotype turned up a few times. The V call is TRBV7-3, the J call TRBJ2-3, with D perhaps matching TRBD1 (6 bases). The germline CDR1 and CDR2 sequences are SGHTA and FQGTGA. V lost 5 bases and J 4 bases, leaving 13 bases between the germline ends. This CDR3 has 14 residues. For the CDR3, the DNA is TGTGCCAGCAGCGTACACAGGGAAGCAGATACGCAGTATTTT. This translates into CASSVHREADTQYF.

The table lists this clonotype with a few counts. The rearrangement joins TRBV4-3 to TRBJ2-3; 10 bases fit TRBD2. Germline CDR1 reads LGHNA; CDR2 reads YSLEER. V was pared by 4 bases and J by 3 bases, with 7 bases of the junction left unmatched. The CDR3 runs 16 residues. The CDR3 here is CASSRSSGGLTDTQYF. The CDR3 DNA sequence: TGCGCCAGCAGCCGCTCTAGCGGGGGCTTGACAGATACGCAGTATTTT.

The rearrangement joins TRBV6-5 to TRBJ2-4, with a weak D call TRBD2 (6 bases). The last part of the DNA fits TRBJ2-7 better; the J call may be wrong. Germline V gene sequence: CDR1 MNHEY, CDR2 SVGAGI. The CDR3 spans 12 residues. DNA of the CDR3: TGTGCCAGCAGTTACTCGGAGGGCGAGCAGTACTTC. Encoded protein: CASSYSEGEQYF.

The table lists this clonotype with a few counts. The chain uses TRBV28 and TRBJ2-3; TRBD2 is a possible D gene (5 bases). This CDR3 has 14 amino acids. Germline CDR1 is MDHEN and CDR2 is SYDVKM. V lost 4 bases, J lost 2 bases, and 10 bases lay in between. For the CDR3, the DNA is TGTGCCAGCAGTTGGGAGACCTCCACAGATACGCAGTATTTT. This translates into CASSWETSTDTQYF.

Comments on this clonotype: A much larger clone lies one base from this, so it may be a read error. The chain recombines TRBV4-3 with TRBJ1-5, with no clear D. CDR1 is LGHNA, CDR2 YSLEER, per germline. V was clipped by 7 bases and J by 5 bases, with 12 bases between them. This CDR3 has 13 residues. This chain's CDR3 is CASNLSRDQPQHF. In nucleotides, the CDR3 is TGCGCCAGCAACCTCTCACGCGATCAGCCCCAGCATTTT.

The chain links TRBV20-1 to TRBJ2-1; TRBD2 might be the D (6 bases). CDR3 length: 13 residues. Germline CDR1 and CDR2: DFQATT and SNEGSKA (reference sequence). V was clipped by 8 bases and J by 7 bases, with 18 bases between them. CDR3 amino acids: CSPLARRVNEQFF. DNA for the CDR3: TGCAGTCCACTAGCACGGAGAGTAAATGAGCAGTTCTTC.

This clonotype was seen more than once but under ten times. Here the CDR3 reads CASSMAGGPETQYF. The CDR3, as DNA: TGCGCCAGCAGCATGGCGGGGGGGCCGGAGACCCAGTACTTC. The J gene is TRBJ2-5, the V gene TRBV5-1, with TRBD2 identical over 9 bases. Trimming at V came to 4 bases and at J to 5 bases, leaving 6 bases not matched to a gene. The CDR3 covers 14 residues. The germline V gene encodes CDR1 SGHRS and CDR2 YFSETQ.

This clonotype showed up just a few times. CDR3 residues: CASSKGTTNQPQHF. In DNA form, the CDR3 reads TGTGCCAGCAGCAAAGGGACAACAAATCAGCCCCAGCATTTT. The J gene is TRBJ1-5, the V gene TRBV7-8, with D possibly TRBD1 on 6 matching bases. The CDR3 covers 14 residues. Germline V gives CDR1 SGHVS, CDR2 FQNEAQ. Trimming removed 5 bases from V and 4 bases from J, with 12 bases in between.

The chain joins TRBV6-5 to TRBJ2-7, with D maybe TRBD2 (7 bases). The CDR3 is made up of 16 amino acids. CDR1 is MNHEY and CDR2 is SVGAGI in the germline V gene. The V and J ends lost 5 bases and 3 bases respectively, with 20 bases between them. In DNA form, the CDR3 reads TGTGCCAGCAGTACCGGGGGGACAAATTCTTTCTACGAGCAGTACTTC. It codes for CASSTGGTNSFYEQYF.

This clonotype was seen once. V and J are TRBV28 and TRBJ2-1; no reliable D call. The CDR3 spans 16 residues. Germline V gene sequence: CDR1 MDHEN, CDR2 SYDVKM. V was trimmed by 6 bases and J by 0 bases, leaving 15 bases between them. Written as DNA, the CDR3 is TGTGCCAGCAGCCGCGGATGGGGAAGCTCCTACAATGAGCAGTTCTTC. Protein: CASSRGWGSSYNEQFF.

The genes are TRBV28 and TRBJ1-2; D possibly corresponds to TRBD1 (6 bases). Trimming shortened V by 3 bases and J by 2 bases, and 16 bases separated the two germline ends. Germline assignment: CDR1 MDHEN and CDR2 SYDVKM. There are 16 residues in the CDR3. CDR3 in amino acids: CASSFQFGGDNYGYTF. In DNA form, the CDR3 reads TGTGCCAGCAGTTTTCAATTTGGGGGCGACAACTATGGCTACACCTTC.